The 26 T cell receptor beta chains below all came from one sample that was sequenced in a study of cytomegalovirus exposure and HLA in healthy donors. In the PCR, 60 Vbeta and 13 Jbeta primers were used. Sequencing was performed with immunoSEQ multiplex PCR; in TCRdb, only in-frame clones are kept and a portion is missing. This table holds 100,000 to 150,000 clones, 78% found once. What was sequenced was PBMCs. The receptors originated from a woman in her forties in good health and CMV-seronegative.

CDR3 residues: CASSSRDKALYSNQPQHF. CDR3 sequence (DNA): TGTGCCAGCAGCTCTCGGGACAAGGCTTTATATAGCAATCAGCCCCAGCATTTT. V is TRBV7-8 and J is TRBJ1-5, with TRBD1 as a possible D gene (6 bases). V gave up 4 bases and J gave up 0 bases, with 19 bases separating them. Germline V gene data show CDR1 as SGHVS and CDR2 as FQNEAQ. The CDR3 is 18 residues long.

This clone was observed a few times. A far bigger clonotype differs at one base, so this is likely a read error. The chain carries TRBV5-4 and TRBJ2-3, with 14 positions matching TRBD2. This CDR3 spans 17 amino acids. Looked up from germline, CDR1 is SGHNT and CDR2 is YYREEE (reference sequence). The CDR3 DNA follows: TGTGCCAGCAGCCTTAGACTAGCGGGGGGGCCAACAGATGCGCAGTATTTT. It yields the protein CASSLRLAGGPTDAQYF. The full variable domain, with the rest looked up from reference TRBV5-4 and TRBJ2-3, is ETGVTQSPTHLIKTRGQQVTLRCSSQSGHNTVSWYQQALGQGPQFIFQYYREEENGRGNFPPRFSGLQFPNYSSELNVNALELDDSALYLCASSLRLAGGPTDAQYFGPGTRLTVL.

The chain couples TRBV6-5 to TRBJ1-4; TRBD1 might be the D (5 bases). Germline CDR1 reads MNHEY; CDR2 reads SVGAGI. V lost 6 bases to trimming and J lost 0 bases, with 8 bases between them. This CDR3 region has 14 residues. The CDR3 region is CASRRQSTNEKLFF. The CDR3 region has the DNA TGTGCCAGCAGGAGACAGTCAACTAATGAAAAACTGTTTTTT.

The chain is built from TRBV27 and TRBJ1-1; D is unresolved. This CDR3 comprises 13 residues. Germline CDR1 reads MNHEY; CDR2 reads SMNVEV (reference sequence). The germline V and J ends were trimmed by 3 bases and 1 base, with 6 bases remaining between them. CDR3 region: CASSLMANTEAFF. In DNA form, the CDR3 reads TGTGCCAGCAGTTTGATGGCGAACACTGAAGCTTTCTTT.

The chain employs TRBV6-1 and TRBJ1-4; a weak D match, TRBD1 (6 bases). From germline, CDR1 is MNHNS and CDR2 SASEGT. V lost 4 bases, J lost 3 bases, and 15 bases lay in between. The CDR3 has 16 amino acids. The CDR3 region is CASSVSSGTPNEKLFF. Here the CDR3 DNA reads TGTGCCAGCAGTGTTTCCTCCGGGACACCTAATGAAAAACTGTTTTTT.

The gene calls are TRBV5-1 and TRBJ1-2, with 7 bases lining up with TRBD1. In germline, CDR1 is SGHRS, CDR2 YFSETQ. Unmatched junction bases numbered 3, after V lost 0 bases and J lost 4 bases. The CDR3 contains 14 residues. The DNA for the CDR3 is TGCGCCAGCAGCTTGGAGGGACAGAGCTATGGCTACACCTTC. It yields the protein CASSLEGQSYGYTF.

The chain employs TRBV5-4 and TRBJ2-7; 13 nucleotides agree with TRBD2. CDR3 size: 17 residues. With V trimmed by 0 bases and J by 4 bases, 7 bases remained unmatched. Germline CDR1 is SGHNT and CDR2 is YYREEE (reference sequence). The DNA of the CDR3 is TGTGCCAGCAGCTTGGGGGGACTAGCGGGAAGAAAGTACGAGCAGTACTTC. This translates into CASSLGGLAGRKYEQYF.

The chain recombines TRBV5-4 with TRBJ1-3; D gene unclear. Germline CDR1 is SGHNT and CDR2 is YYREEE (reference sequence). V was shortened by 0 bases and J by 0 bases, with 10 bases between the two germline ends. The CDR3 has 16 residues. CDR3 in amino acids: CASSLDLEGSGNTIYF. The CDR3 nucleotides are TGTGCCAGCAGCTTGGATCTCGAGGGCTCTGGAAACACCATATATTTT.

The V and J genes are TRBV28 and TRBJ2-3; a weak D match, TRBD2 (6 bases). The CDR3 sequence is 15 residues long. Germline values: CDR1 MDHEN, CDR2 SYDVKM. Trimming took 5 bases from V and 6 from J, leaving 18 bases between them. CDR3 nucleotide sequence: TGTGCCAGCAGTCCCTCGACTAGTGGGGCGGATACGCAGTATTTT. Protein: CASSPSTSGADTQYF.

The chain is built from TRBV6-1 and TRBJ1-4; 8 bases line up with TRBD1. V dropped 8 bases and J dropped 6; count of bases not matched to a gene: 8. Germline assignment: CDR1 MNHNS and CDR2 SASEGT. CDR3 size: 14 residues. The CDR3 loop is CASYNGQGYEKLFF. In DNA, the CDR3 is TGTGCCAGCTACAACGGACAGGGTTATGAAAAACTGTTTTTT.

The rearrangement links TRBV5-4 to TRBJ2-7; 7 positions agree with TRBD2. Germline loops: CDR1 SGHNT, CDR2 YYREEE (reference sequence). Trimming cost V 0 bases and J 0 bases; bases outside gene matches: 3. The length of the CDR3 is 15 residues. CDR3 sequence: CASSLAGGSSYEQYF. As DNA, the CDR3 is TGTGCCAGCAGCTTGGCTGGCGGGAGCTCCTACGAGCAGTACTTC.

The genes are TRBV29-1 and TRBJ2-5; possible D gene TRBD2, 6 bases. The germline V gene encodes CDR1 SQVTM and CDR2 ANQGSEA. V was clipped by 2 bases and J by 5 bases, with 12 bases between them. This CDR3 spans 13 amino acids. The CDR3 protein is CSVERRERETQYF. In DNA form, the CDR3 reads TGCAGCGTTGAAAGACGGGAGAGGGAGACCCAGTACTTC.

There are a few counts of this clone. The chain links TRBV25-1 to TRBJ1-2, with 7 bases matching TRBD1. The CDR3 totals 14 residues. Per the germline V gene, CDR1 is MGHDK and CDR2 is SYGVNS. With V trimmed by 5 bases and J by 7 bases, 10 bases remained unmatched. CDR3 DNA sequence: TGTGCCAGCAGTTCCCCCCTACAGGGGAGTGGCTACACCTTC. Translation gives CASSSPLQGSGYTF.

The table lists this clone with a few counts. In nucleotides, the CDR3 is TGTGCCAGCAGCTCGATCAGCGGGGGTAATGAAAAACTGTTTTTT. It specifies CASSSISGGNEKLFF. V gene TRBV7-8 combines with J gene TRBJ1-4; a possible D gene is TRBD1 (5 bases). Germline V gene lookup returns CDR1 SGHVS and CDR2 FQNEAQ. CDR3 size: 15 residues. Trimming took off 4 bases at V and 4 bases at J, with 13 bases between the two ends.

The chain carries TRBV15 and TRBJ2-7, with a possible D match to TRBD1 (6 bases). CDR3 length: 14 residues. Trimming stripped 5 bases from V and 6 bases from J, with 17 bases between. Germline lookup yields CDR1 LNHNV and CDR2 YYDKDF (reference sequence). The CDR3 DNA reads as TGTGCCACCAGCCCGCGAAGTAGGGACACCGAGCAGTACTTC. This encodes CATSPRSRDTEQYF.

The chain couples TRBV6-5 to TRBJ1-5; D gene ambiguous. The CDR3 contains 15 residues. Trimming took 5 bases from V and 7 from J, leaving 18 bases between them. The germline V gene has CDR1 MNHEY and CDR2 SVGAGI. In DNA, the CDR3 is TGTGCCAGCAGTCCCACAAAACCAGTCGCACAGCCCCAGCATTTT. Amino acid sequence: CASSPTKPVAQPQHF.

This clone was observed a single time. DNA for the CDR3: TGCGCCAGCAGCTTGGTCATGAACACTGAAGCTTTCTTT. The encoded protein is CASSLVMNTEAFF. The genes are TRBV5-1 and TRBJ1-1; no definite D call. The V gene's germline CDR1 is SGHRS and CDR2 YFSETQ. Trimming removed 0 bases at V and 0 bases at J, with 3 bases between. The CDR3 has 13 amino acids.

This rearrangement joins TRBV27 to TRBJ1-2; 9 nucleotides line up with TRBD1. The ends lost 7 bases at V and 4 bases at J; junction bases unmatched: 10. CDR1 MNHEY and CDR2 SMNVEV come from the germline V gene (reference sequence). The CDR3 loop spans 15 amino acids. Here the CDR3 reads CASKTGGAGFYGYTF. The DNA for the CDR3 is TGTGCCAGCAAAACAGGGGGCGCGGGCTTCTATGGCTACACCTTC.

The J gene is TRBJ2-5, the V gene TRBV7-6; TRBD2 matches at 10 bases. Unmatched junction bases numbered 14, after V lost 5 bases and J lost 5 bases. The CDR3 totals 17 residues. Germline V gives CDR1 SGHVS, CDR2 FNYEAQ. In DNA, the CDR3 is TGTGCCAGCAGCAGTTCTAGCGGGAGTATACCGGGGGAGACCCAGTACTTC. Translated: CASSSSSGSIPGETQYF.

V and J are TRBV11-1 and TRBJ2-7; possible D gene TRBD2, 6 bases. Trimming left V 3 bases short and J 0 bases short, with 9 bases between. This CDR3 comprises 14 residues. Per the germline V gene, CDR1 is SGHAT and CDR2 is FQDESV (reference sequence). CDR3 amino acids: CASSFTGGSYEQYF. The CDR3 DNA sequence: TGTGCCAGCAGCTTTACCGGGGGCTCCTACGAGCAGTACTTC.

This chain's CDR3 is CAWSLTVYGYTF. CDR3 coding DNA: TGTGCCTGGAGTCTCACTGTCTATGGCTACACCTTC. The chain couples TRBV30 to TRBJ1-2, with unresolved D. CDR1 GTSNPN and CDR2 SVGIG come from the germline V gene (reference sequence). V lost 2 bases and J lost 4, with 8 bases in between. The CDR3 runs to 12 residues.

CDR3 amino acids: CASSDLPERETHNEQFF. In DNA form, the CDR3 reads TGCGCCAGCAGTGACCTTCCGGAGCGGGAGACCCACAATGAGCAGTTCTTC. This rearrangement joins TRBV10-1 to TRBJ2-1; 8 bases line up with TRBD2. V was pared by 3 bases and J by 5 bases, with 12 bases of the junction left unmatched. Germline V gene data show CDR1 as WNHNN and CDR2 as SYGVQD (reference sequence). The CDR3 spans 17 residues.

This chain links TRBV2 with TRBJ1-5; D is ambiguous. The germline V and J ends were trimmed by 4 bases and 6 bases, with 7 bases remaining between them. Germline lookup yields CDR1 SNHLY and CDR2 FYNNEI. The CDR3 is 12 amino acids. The chain's CDR3 is CASSASGQPQHF. In DNA form, the CDR3 reads TGTGCCAGCAGTGCGTCCGGTCAGCCCCAGCATTTT.

The chain carries TRBV27 and TRBJ2-7, with D tentatively TRBD1 (6 bases). CDR1 is MNHEY and CDR2 is SMNVEV in the germline V gene (reference sequence). V was clipped by 9 bases and J by 9 bases, with 15 bases between them. CDR3 size: 11 residues. The CDR3 DNA reads TGTGCCAGACGGACAGTTTTAGCGCAGTACTTC. Translation: CARRTVLAQYF.

The chain recombines TRBV9 with TRBJ1-3; TRBD1 aligns across 10 bases. Germline V CDR1 and CDR2: SGDLS, YYNGEE. CDR3 length: 16 residues. The V gene end was trimmed by 3 bases and the J gene end by 6 bases; junction bases not matched to a gene: 9. DNA of the CDR3: TGTGCCAGCAGCGACCCAGTTGGACAGGGGGAAAACACCATATATTTT. Translation: CASSDPVGQGENTIYF. Using reference TRBV9 and TRBJ1-3 for the parts outside the CDR3, the full variable domain is DSGVTQTPKHLITATGQRVTLRCSPRSGDLSVYWYQQSLDQGLQFLIQYYNGEERAKGNILERFSAQQFPDLHSELNLSSLELGDSALYFCASSDPVGQGENTIYFGEGSWLTVV.

The chain combines TRBV28 with TRBJ1-4, with a possible D match to TRBD1 (5 bases). Looked up from germline, CDR1 is MDHEN and CDR2 is SYDVKM. This CDR3 comprises 15 residues. Trimming pared 8 bases from V and 6 bases from J, leaving 19 bases between. CDR3 loop: CASWSGAAGYEKLFF. DNA of the CDR3: TGTGCCAGCTGGAGTGGGGCGGCTGGATATGAAAAACTGTTTTTT.